Shown below are 9 T cell receptor beta chains from a single sample sequenced in a study of beta chain features in type 1 diabetes (dated by TCRdb to the late 2010s). Library prep was done by the immunoSEQ multiplex PCR assay. The High Capacity cDNA Reverse Transcription Kit was used to reverse transcribe all of the isolated RNA, meaning that expressed TCRB transcripts were what got sequenced. Not all clones reach the TCRdb copy of this immuneACCESS table, which keeps in-frame sequences only. Checked studies attribute under half of the gap to unresolved V genes and leave the rest unexplained. This sample has approximately 250,000 clones in its table, and over 9.5% of those were observed once. The top ten hold about 0.03% of the sample. Input material: naive CD4+ T cells from blood. According to the study, the label for this sample's cell subset or site signals: true naive CD4+ T cells. The receptors were sampled from a woman aged 18-29 years in good health.

The chain combines TRBV2 with TRBJ1-5, with D possibly matching TRBD1 (6 bases). This CDR3 contains 13 residues. Trimming removed 6 bases from V and 7 bases from J, with 13 bases in between. Germline V CDR1 and CDR2: SNHLY, FYNNEI. The CDR3 DNA reads as TGTGCCAGCAGGGCGACAGACAGGCAGCCCCAGCATTTT. This codes for CASRATDRQPQHF.

There are a few counts of this clone. The rearrangement uses TRBV7-2 and TRBJ2-5, with TRBD2 as a possible D gene (5 bases). The CDR3 is 12 residues long. Germline lookup yields CDR1 SGHTA and CDR2 FQGNSA. The V and J ends lost 5 bases and 5 bases respectively, with 9 bases between them. The CDR3 coding sequence is TGTGCCAGCAGCGCCTGGAGGGAGACCCAGTACTTC. This gives the protein CASSAWRETQYF.

This clone showed up just a few times. The chain joins TRBV19 to TRBJ2-2, with TRBD1 matching over 8 bases. Trimming at V came to 0 bases and at J to 1 base, leaving 7 bases not matched to a gene. Germline V lookup: CDR1 LNHDA, CDR2 SQIVND (reference sequence). The CDR3 is made up of 18 amino acids. The CDR3 protein is CASSIDTGGHMNTGELFF. CDR3 bases: TGTGCCAGTAGTATAGATACAGGGGGACACATGAACACCGGGGAGCTGTTTTTT.

V is TRBV5-4 and J is TRBJ1-4; 10 bases are a match to TRBD1. Unmatched junction bases numbered 1, after V lost 0 bases and J lost 5 bases. The CDR3 length is 15 residues. Germline CDR1 and CDR2: SGHNT and YYREEE (reference sequence). DNA of the CDR3: TGTGCCAGCAGCTTGGGGGACAGGGGCAATGAAAAACTGTTTTTT. Translating gives CASSLGDRGNEKLFF. The variable domain in full, with the rest retrieved from reference TRBV5-4 and TRBJ1-4, is ETGVTQSPTHLIKTRGQQVTLRCSSQSGHNTVSWYQQALGQGPQFIFQYYREEENGRGNFPPRFSGLQFPNYSSELNVNALELDDSALYLCASSLGDRGNEKLFFGSGTQLSVL.

The chain couples TRBV7-2 to TRBJ2-6; TRBD1 matches at 7 bases. The CDR3 sequence is 18 residues long. V lost 1 base to trimming and J lost 3 bases; unmatched junction nucleotides: 9. Germline V gene data show CDR1 as SGHTA and CDR2 as FQGNSA. The CDR3: CASSLVRGGADGANVLTF. CDR3 coding DNA: TGTGCCAGCAGCTTAGTTCGAGGGGGCGCTGATGGGGCCAACGTCCTGACTTTC. The whole variable domain, filled in from reference TRBV7-2 and TRBJ2-6, reads GAGVSQSPSNKVTEKGKDVELRCDPISGHTALYWYRQSLGQGLEFLIYFQGNSAPDKSGLPSDRFSAERTGGSVSTLTIQRTQQEDSAVYLCASSLVRGGADGANVLTFGAGSRLTVL.

V usage is TRBV19 and J usage is TRBJ2-5, with 8 positions matching TRBD1. Unmatched junction bases numbered 2, after V lost 4 bases and J lost 1 base. Germline V gives CDR1 LNHDA, CDR2 SQIVND (reference sequence). This CDR3 is 14 amino acids long. The CDR3 DNA follows: TGTGCCAGTAGTAGGGACAGGAGCCAAGAGACCCAGTACTTC. This translates into CASSRDRSQETQYF.

The V gene is TRBV7-6, the J gene TRBJ1-4; D possibly corresponds to TRBD1 (5 bases). The CDR3 consists of 14 residues. Trimming took off 6 bases at V and 3 bases at J, with 11 bases between the two ends. Germline V gene lookup returns CDR1 SGHVS and CDR2 FNYEAQ. The DNA for the CDR3 is TGTGCCAGCAGGGCAGGGCGTCCTAATGAAAAACTGTTTTTT. Protein sequence: CASRAGRPNEKLFF. The variable domain in full, with the rest retrieved from reference TRBV7-6 and TRBJ1-4, is GAGVSQSPRYKVTKRGQDVALRCDPISGHVSLYWYRQALGQGPEFLTYFNYEAQQDKSGLPNDRFSAERPEGSISTLTIQRTEQRDSAMYRCASRAGRPNEKLFFGSGTQLSVL.

This chain links TRBV29-1 with TRBJ2-3, with 8 positions matching TRBD1. The CDR3 length is 13 residues. CDR1 is SQVTM and CDR2 is ANQGSEA in the germline V gene. The V segment lost 4 bases and the J segment 7 bases; nucleotides outside the gene matches: 7. The CDR3: CSVGDRQDYTQYF. The DNA of the CDR3 is TGCAGCGTTGGGGACAGGCAAGACTATACGCAGTATTTT.

A few counts support this clone. V gene TRBV5-4 combines with J gene TRBJ2-2; 10 bases match TRBD2. Trimming removed 4 bases from V and 4 bases from J; junction bases left unmatched: 4. Germline V CDR1 and CDR2: SGHNT, YYREEE (reference sequence). The CDR3 has 15 residues. The CDR3: CASSPGLASTGELFF. CDR3 bases: TGTGCCAGCAGCCCGGGACTAGCGAGCACCGGGGAGCTGTTTTTT.